This T cell receptor beta chain was sequenced for a study of response to subunit inactivated influenza vaccine. Overall study results and limits: It was the authors' suggestion that each seasonal influenza vaccination recruits few new T cells.

TCRdb re-called the RT-PCR reads with MiXCR, one entry per CDR3 protein. There are 500,000 to 550,000 distinct CDR3 sequences in the sample; under 8.5% occur only once, and about an eighth lies in the top ten. This clonotype was counted between two and nine times. What it recognizes is unknown. Germline V gene lookup returns CDR1 MNHEY and CDR2 SVGAGI. CDR3 size: 13 residues. The V end lost 2 bases, the J end lost 6 bases, and 7 bases lay between the germline ends. The sequencing used PBMCs from blood, collected 23 months after vaccination. The chain carries TRBV6-5 and TRBJ1-4; D not resolved. The receptor was derived from a man aged 45-69 years who received an inactivated influenza vaccine. The CDR3 protein is CASSYGGDEKLFF. CDR3 in DNA: TGTGCCAGCAGTTACGGCGGAGATGAAAAACTGTTTTTT.